Sequencing of this TCR beta chain was carried out in a study of cytomegalovirus exposure and HLA in healthy donors. In the case of this clone: Its antigen is undetermined.

The V end lost 7 bases, the J end lost 8 bases, and 17 bases lay between the germline ends. This CDR3 comprises 14 residues. Germline values: CDR1 SGHVS, CDR2 FNYEAQ. 60 Vbeta and 13 Jbeta primers were used in PCR. Authors' methods: Per a later analysis, the number of unique TCR beta chains was approximately 80 million, of which 10 million to 11 million were shared. The data were produced by immunoSEQ multiplex PCR, yet TCRdb's version contains in-frame clones alone and is incomplete. V, J and clone size are taken as reported in that table, and D and trimming were inferred from the DNA itself. The sample has 85,000 to 100,000 clones, 60% to 75% seen once. Study observations and caveats: Available immune exposure information was restricted to CMV serostatus only. HLA alleles showed associations with 16,951 TCR beta sequences in a later analysis, at a 0.05 false discovery rate.

This sequence originates from a man aged 55 to 69 in good health and CMV-seronegative. This rearrangement joins TRBV7-6 to TRBJ1-4; tentative D call: TRBD1 (5 bases). The sequenced material came from PBMCs. DNA of the CDR3: TGTGCCAGCACCCGAGGGGCGGGAATGGAAAAACTGTTTTTT. Its protein is CASTRGAGMEKLFF.